Listed below are T cell receptor beta chains from one sample, sequenced in a study of control samples from healthy donors and cancer patients. Only in-frame clones appear in the TCRdb table, and some are missing; sequencing was by immunoSEQ multiplex PCR. The top ten clones hold 2% to 2.5% of a sample with 85,000 to 90,000 clones, approximately 81% of them seen once. Source material: blood. All receptors derive from a middle-aged woman in good health. Each CDR3 is given with its conserved first and last residue. The D gene is left open where the match is weak. The size of a clone is reported for some rows only, either as once, few or many, or as a class for expanded clones.

.,TRBJ2-2,.,TRBV18,CASSPPGTSNTGELFF,TGTGCCAGCTCACCTCCCGGGACCTCGAACACCGGGGAGCTGTTTTTT
TRBD1,TRBJ2-7,.,TRBV5-6,CASHRDRGYEQYF,TGTGCCAGTCACCGGGACAGGGGGTACGAGCAGTACTTC
TRBD1,TRBJ1-4,.,TRBV19,CASNRGREKLFF,TGTGCCAGTAACAGGGGACGTGAAAAACTGTTTTTT
.,TRBJ1-2,.,TRBV5-5,CASRPTGANYGYTF,TGTGCCAGCAGACCTACAGGAGCTAACTATGGCTACACCTTC
.,TRBJ2-3,.,TRBV18,CASSLNQGGKDTQYF,TGTGCCAGCTCACTAAACCAGGGGGGCAAGGATACGCAGTATTTT
TRBD1,TRBJ2-2,.,TRBV6-5,CASTWTGENTGELFF,TGTGCCAGCACCTGGACAGGCGAAAACACCGGGGAGCTGTTTTTT
TRBD1,TRBJ1-6,.,TRBV7-2,CASRRQGILYNSPLHF,TGTGCCAGCAGAAGACAGGGTATACTATATAATTCACCCCTCCACTTT
TRBD1,TRBJ2-3,few,TRBV3-1/TRBV3-2,CASSQDGTGALWDTDTQYF,TGTGCCAGCAGCCAAGATGGGACAGGGGCCCTTTGGGACACAGATACGCAGTATTTT
.,TRBJ1-1,once,TRBV7-2,CASRPRGGTNTEAFF,TGTGCCAGCAGACCTAGGGGGGGGACGAACACTGAAGCTTTCTTT
.,TRBJ2-7,.,TRBV9,CASSVDLGGTYEQYF,TGTGCCAGCAGCGTAGATCTGGGTGGGACCTACGAGCAGTACTTC
TRBD1,TRBJ1-5,few,TRBV5-1,CASSPWTGDNQPQHF,TGCGCCAGCAGCCCATGGACAGGGGATAATCAGCCCCAGCATTTT
TRBD1,TRBJ1-2,.,TRBV7-2,CASSETGANYGYTF,TGTGCCAGCAGCGAGACAGGGGCTAACTATGGCTACACCTTC
.,TRBJ1-2,.,TRBV6-2/TRBV6-3,CASSSGSHYGYTF,TGTGCCAGCAGTTCCGGCAGCCACTATGGCTACACCTTC
.,TRBJ2-1,.,TRBV21-1,CASSKAKKGGEGSTYNEQFF,TGTGCCAGCAGCAAAGCGAAAAAGGGGGGGGAGGGAAGCACCTACAATGAGCAGTTCTTC
.,TRBJ1-1,.,TRBV2,CASSESGARTEAFF,TGTGCCAGCAGTGAATCGGGGGCCCGGACTGAAGCTTTCTTT
.,TRBJ1-4,.,TRBV24-1,CATSDSRQVEKLFF,TGTGCCACCAGTGATTCCAGACAGGTCGAAAAACTGTTTTTT
.,TRBJ1-1,.,TRBV29-1,CSVEDWGLSTEAFF,TGCAGCGTTGAAGATTGGGGGTTGAGCACTGAAGCTTTCTTT
TRBD1,TRBJ1-1,few,TRBV4-3,CASSLGQGRYSQNTEAFF,TGCGCCAGCAGCCTTGGACAGGGTAGGTATTCCCAGAACACTGAAGCTTTCTTT
.,TRBJ1-4,few,TRBV23-1,CASSQWYSIATNEKLFF,TGCGCCAGCAGTCAATGGTACAGTATTGCAACTAATGAAAAACTGTTTTTT
.,TRBJ1-4,.,TRBV27,CASSHKGANEKLFF,TGTGCCAGCAGTCACAAGGGGGCTAATGAAAAACTGTTTTTT
TRBD1,TRBJ1-5,.,TRBV6-6,CASSGGQGLNQPQHF,TGTGCCAGCAGTGGGGGACAGGGACTCAATCAGCCCCAGCATTTT
TRBD2,TRBJ2-3,.,TRBV3-1/TRBV3-2,CASSLRGGASTDTQYF,TGTGCCAGCAGCCTTCGGGGGGGCGCTAGCACAGATACGCAGTATTTT
TRBD2,TRBJ2-1,once,TRBV5-1,CASSFGTSGGADEQFF,TGCGCCAGCAGCTTCGGGACTAGCGGGGGGGCCGATGAGCAGTTCTTC
TRBD2,TRBJ2-1,.,TRBV5-4,CASSFGLAGVNEQFF,TGTGCCAGCAGCTTCGGACTAGCGGGGGTAAATGAGCAGTTCTTC
TRBD1,TRBJ1-1,.,TRBV6-2/TRBV6-3,CASSYSGTGSTEAFF,TGTGCCAGCAGTTACTCCGGGACAGGGAGCACTGAAGCTTTCTTT
.,TRBJ2-7,.,TRBV3-1/TRBV3-2,CASSQPSYEQYF,TGTGCCAGCAGCCAGCCCTCCTACGAGCAGTACTTC
.,TRBJ2-7,once,TRBV6-5,CASLRQGGSYEQYF,TGTGCCAGTCTGAGACAGGGAGGCTCCTACGAGCAGTACTTC
TRBD1,TRBJ2-1,.,TRBV6-5,CASSLGQVKYNEQFF,TGTGCCAGCAGCCTGGGACAGGTTAAATACAATGAGCAGTTCTTC
.,TRBJ1-3,few,TRBV19,CASSKQHSGNTIYF,TGTGCCAGTAGTAAGCAGCACTCTGGAAACACCATATATTTT
TRBD1,TRBJ2-3,.,TRBV12-5,CASGLQGGGADTQYF,TGTGCTAGTGGTTTACAGGGGGGTGGGGCAGATACGCAGTATTTT
.,TRBJ1-1,.,TRBV11-3,CASSAGRMNTEAFF,TGTGCCAGCAGCGCGGGGCGGATGAACACTGAAGCTTTCTTT
.,TRBJ2-2,.,TRBV19,CASSMNSANTGELFF,TGTGCCAGTAGTATGAACAGCGCGAACACCGGGGAGCTGTTTTTT
TRBD2,TRBJ2-1,.,TRBV6-2/TRBV6-3,CASSYSLAGGGEQFF,TGTGCCAGCAGTTACTCCCTAGCGGGGGGTGGTGAGCAGTTCTTC
TRBD1,TRBJ1-2,once,TRBV5-1,CASSLAGTGNGYTF,TGCGCCAGCAGCTTGGCCGGGACAGGGAATGGCTACACCTTC
TRBD1,TRBJ1-1,.,TRBV7-3,CASSLKFEAGGTEAFF,TGTGCCAGCAGCTTAAAATTTGAAGCAGGGGGCACTGAAGCTTTCTTT
.,TRBJ2-5,.,TRBV5-4,CASSRGEYQETQYF,TGTGCCAGCAGCAGGGGGGAGTACCAAGAGACCCAGTACTTC
.,TRBJ1-6,.,TRBV10-3,CAISGGTGSPLHF,TGTGCCATCAGTGGGGGGACTGGTTCACCCCTCCACTTT
TRBD2,TRBJ2-1,.,TRBV2,CASSASGLYNEQFF,TGTGCCAGCAGTGCTAGCGGCCTTTACAATGAGCAGTTCTTC
.,TRBJ1-4,.,TRBV7-9,CASSLVPGAEEKLFF,TGTGCCAGCAGCTTAGTTCCGGGGGCGGAGGAAAAACTGTTTTTT
.,TRBJ1-1,.,TRBV3-1/TRBV3-2,CASSQGGGMNTEAFF,TGTGCCAGCAGCCAGGGGGGAGGCATGAACACTGAAGCTTTCTTT
.,TRBJ1-1,.,TRBV10-3,CATKDWNTEAFF,TGTGCCACCAAAGACTGGAACACTGAAGCTTTCTTT
TRBD1,TRBJ1-2,.,TRBV4-1,CASSQIRPGQGAASYGYTF,TGCGCCAGCAGCCAGATACGCCCGGGACAGGGGGCGGCGAGCTATGGCTACACCTTC
.,TRBJ1-5,.,TRBV14,CASSQDHNQPQHF,TGTGCCAGCAGCCAAGATCATAATCAGCCCCAGCATTTT
TRBD2,TRBJ2-5,.,TRBV6-2/TRBV6-3,CASSYPQRGQETQYF,TGTGCCAGCAGTTACCCTCAGCGGGGACAAGAGACCCAGTACTTC
.,TRBJ1-4,.,TRBV4-1,CASSQGGWATNEKLFF,TGCGCCAGCAGCCAGGGGGGCTGGGCAACTAATGAAAAACTGTTTTTT
.,TRBJ2-2,.,TRBV7-7,CASSSTGELFF,TGTGCCAGCAGCTCCACCGGGGAGCTGTTTTTT
.,TRBJ2-7,.,TRBV19,CASSIGLAFSYEQYF,TGTGCCAGTAGTATAGGTCTAGCGTTCTCCTACGAGCAGTACTTC
.,TRBJ2-7,.,TRBV3-1/TRBV3-2,CASSQGWGGPYEQYF,TGTGCCAGCAGCCAAGGCTGGGGTGGCCCCTACGAGCAGTACTTC
TRBD2,TRBJ2-7,.,TRBV9,CASSVGVAGGREQYF,TGTGCCAGCAGCGTAGGGGTAGCGGGGGGGCGCGAGCAGTACTTC
TRBD2,TRBJ2-5,.,TRBV5-1,CASRSGSGGALSGETQYF,TGCGCCAGCCGCAGCGGAAGCGGGGGGGCGCTATCTGGGGAGACCCAGTACTTC
.,TRBJ1-2,.,TRBV9,CASSVDEGRYGYTF,TGTGCCAGCAGCGTAGATGAGGGGCGCTATGGCTACACCTTC